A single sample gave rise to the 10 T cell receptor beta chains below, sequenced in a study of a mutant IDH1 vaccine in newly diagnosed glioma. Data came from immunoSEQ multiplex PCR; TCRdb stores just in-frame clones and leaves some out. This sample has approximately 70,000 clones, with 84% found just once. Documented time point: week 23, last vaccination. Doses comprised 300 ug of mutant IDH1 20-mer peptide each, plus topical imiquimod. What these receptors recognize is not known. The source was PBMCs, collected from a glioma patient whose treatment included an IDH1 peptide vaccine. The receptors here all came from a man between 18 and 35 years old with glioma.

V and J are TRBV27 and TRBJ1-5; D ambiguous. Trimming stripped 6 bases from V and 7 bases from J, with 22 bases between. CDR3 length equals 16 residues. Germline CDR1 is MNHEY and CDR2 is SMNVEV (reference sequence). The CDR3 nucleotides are TGTGCCAGCAGACCCGACGGGAACCTTGCGAAGCAGCCCCAGCATTTT. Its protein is CASRPDGNLAKQPQHF.

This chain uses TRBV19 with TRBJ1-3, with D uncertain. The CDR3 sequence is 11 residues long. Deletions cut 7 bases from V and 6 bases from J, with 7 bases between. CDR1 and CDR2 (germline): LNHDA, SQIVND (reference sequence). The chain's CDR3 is CASNHQNTIYF. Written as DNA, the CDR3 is TGTGCCAGTAACCACCAAAACACCATATATTTT.

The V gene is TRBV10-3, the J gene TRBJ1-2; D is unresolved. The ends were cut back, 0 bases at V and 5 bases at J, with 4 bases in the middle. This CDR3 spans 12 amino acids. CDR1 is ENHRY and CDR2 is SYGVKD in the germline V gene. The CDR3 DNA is TGTGCCATCAGTGAGTCGACTTATGGCTACACCTTC. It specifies CAISESTYGYTF.

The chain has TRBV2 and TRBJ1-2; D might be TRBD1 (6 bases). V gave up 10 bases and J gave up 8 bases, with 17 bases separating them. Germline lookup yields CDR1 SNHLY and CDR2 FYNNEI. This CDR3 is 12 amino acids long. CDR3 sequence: CATPTGLKGYTF. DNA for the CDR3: TGTGCCACCCCGACAGGCCTTAAAGGCTACACCTTC.

The CDR3 loop is CASSYSRGADTQYF. CDR3 coding DNA: TGTGCCAGCAGTTACTCGAGAGGCGCAGATACGCAGTATTTT. The rearrangement uses TRBV6-5 and TRBJ2-3, with D unresolved. The germline V and J ends were trimmed by 0 bases and 4 bases, with 8 bases remaining between them. The CDR3 has 14 residues. Germline V gives CDR1 MNHEY, CDR2 SVGAGI.

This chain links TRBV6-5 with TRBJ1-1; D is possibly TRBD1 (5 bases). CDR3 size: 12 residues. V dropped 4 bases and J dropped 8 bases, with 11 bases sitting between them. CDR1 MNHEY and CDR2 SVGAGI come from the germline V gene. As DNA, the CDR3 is TGTGCCAGCAGTTTGGGGGGTCGGGAAGCTTTCTTT. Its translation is CASSLGGREAFF.

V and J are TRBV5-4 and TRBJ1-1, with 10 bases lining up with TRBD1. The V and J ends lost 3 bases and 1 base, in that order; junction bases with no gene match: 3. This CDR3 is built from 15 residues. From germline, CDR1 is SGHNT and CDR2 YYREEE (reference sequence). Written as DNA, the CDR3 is TGTGCCAGCAGCTCCCGGGACAGGGGGAACACTGAAGCTTTCTTT. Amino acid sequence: CASSSRDRGNTEAFF. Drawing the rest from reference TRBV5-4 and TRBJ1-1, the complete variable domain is ETGVTQSPTHLIKTRGQQVTLRCSSQSGHNTVSWYQQALGQGPQFIFQYYREEENGRGNFPPRFSGLQFPNYSSELNVNALELDDSALYLCASSSRDRGNTEAFFGQGTRLTVV.

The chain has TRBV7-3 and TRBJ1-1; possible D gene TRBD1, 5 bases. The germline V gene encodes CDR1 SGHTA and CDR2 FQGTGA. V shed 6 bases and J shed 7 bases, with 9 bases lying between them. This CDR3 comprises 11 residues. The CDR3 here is CASRGDREAFF. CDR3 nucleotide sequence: TGTGCCAGCAGGGGGGACCGTGAAGCTTTCTTT.

The chain's CDR3 is CAVRGNNEKLFF. In DNA, the CDR3 is TGTGCCGTTCGGGGGAATAATGAAAAACTGTTTTTT. The chain links TRBV6-5 to TRBJ1-4; possibly TRBD1 for D (5 bases). Germline CDR1 reads MNHEY; CDR2 reads SVGAGI. The CDR3 is 12 residues long. With 11 bases removed from V and 4 bases from J, the gap between germline ends came to 11 bases.

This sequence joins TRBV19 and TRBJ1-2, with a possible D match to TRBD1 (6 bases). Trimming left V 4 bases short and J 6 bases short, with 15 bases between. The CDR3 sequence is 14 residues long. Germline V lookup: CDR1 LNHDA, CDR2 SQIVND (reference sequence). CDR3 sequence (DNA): TGTGCCAGTAGTACAACAGGGATCTTCGATGGCTACACCTTC. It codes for CASSTTGIFDGYTF.